The 14 T cell receptor beta chains presented below share a single source sample, sequenced in a study of shared clonotypes between healthy human individuals (dated by TCRdb to about 2020). The method was the immunoSEQ multiplex PCR assay. As stored in TCRdb, this immuneACCESS dataset retains in-frame rearrangements with V and J assigned. A fraction of the clones does not appear; measured against another copy, unresolved V genes explain less than half of the discrepancy, and the remainder lacks a known reason. For this sample there are over a million clones; 70% to 80% appear just once. More than 0.55% of the sample goes to the ten largest clones. The specimen sequenced was memory CD4+ T cells from PBMCs. Taken with the paper, the label for cell subset or site translates to: CD45RA-negative fraction. The receptors come from a man between 18 and 29 years old in good health. Some clones in this sample may be carry-over from other donors' samples.

The gene calls are TRBV2 and TRBJ2-7; tentative D call: TRBD2 (5 bases). This CDR3 has 13 amino acids. Trimming cost V 10 bases and J 5 bases, with 18 bases left between them. The germline gives CDR1 SNHLY, CDR2 FYNNEI. DNA for the CDR3: TGTGCCATCGGTCGGGATAACGCCAACGAGCAGTACTTC. This translates into CAIGRDNANEQYF.

V is TRBV6-5 and J is TRBJ1-1; D uncertain. Germline V lookup: CDR1 MNHEY, CDR2 SVGAGI. The CDR3 has 11 amino acids. V gave up 10 bases and J gave up 1 base, with 7 bases separating them. CDR3 region: CATGKNTEAFF. The DNA for the CDR3 is TGTGCCACCGGGAAGAACACTGAAGCTTTCTTT.

This clone appeared once. The genes are TRBV7-3 and TRBJ2-1, with 8 bases lining up with TRBD2. The germline CDR1 and CDR2 sequences are SGHTA and FQGTGA. This CDR3 has 15 residues. V was pared by 5 bases and J by 9 bases, with 12 bases of the junction left unmatched. CDR3 DNA sequence: TGTGCCAGCAGCCTACGGTCGGGAGGGCCCGTTGAGCAGTTCTTC. Its translation: CASSLRSGGPVEQFF.

The chain employs TRBV4-2 and TRBJ2-1; the match to TRBD2 covers 8 bases. The CDR3 extends over 16 amino acids. The germline CDR1 and CDR2 sequences are LGHNA and YNFKEQ. With V trimmed by 3 bases and J by 3 bases, 7 bases remained unmatched. The CDR3 region has the DNA TGTGCCAGCAGCCAGGGGACTAGTTTGTTCTACAATGAGCAGTTCTTC. Its protein is CASSQGTSLFYNEQFF.

The rearrangement uses TRBV29-1 and TRBJ2-7; TRBD2 aligns across 10 bases. In germline, CDR1 is SQVTM, CDR2 ANQGSEA. There are 16 residues in the CDR3. Trimming took 1 base from V and 0 from J; bases not matched to a gene: 6. DNA for the CDR3: TGCAGCGTTGAAGGGGTTAGCGGGAGGTCCTCCTACGAGCAGTACTTC. This encodes CSVEGVSGRSSYEQYF.

This sequence joins TRBV9 and TRBJ2-3, with TRBD2 matching 9 bases. The V gene end was trimmed by 2 bases and the J gene end by 5 bases; junction bases not matched to a gene: 12. Germline values: CDR1 SGDLS, CDR2 YYNGEE. CDR3 length: 17 residues. CDR3 region: CASSVRGTSLKKDTQYF. The CDR3 nucleotides are TGTGCCAGCAGCGTGAGGGGGACTAGCCTAAAAAAAGATACGCAGTATTTT.

This chain joins TRBV30 and TRBJ1-4; D remains unclear. V was shortened by 0 bases and J by 8 bases, with 7 bases between the two germline ends. This CDR3 contains 12 residues. Germline CDR1 GTSNPN, CDR2 SVGIG (reference sequence). CDR3 coding DNA: TGTGCCTGGAGTGTTACTCCCGAAAAACTGTTTTTT. Protein sequence: CAWSVTPEKLFF.

This rearrangement joins TRBV19 to TRBJ1-2; a weak D match, TRBD1 (5 bases). Per the germline V gene, CDR1 is LNHDA and CDR2 is SQIVND (reference sequence). The V gene lost 3 bases and the J gene lost 6 bases, with 23 bases spanning the gap. The CDR3 is 17 residues long. The CDR3 DNA follows: TGTGCCAGTAGTATGTACTTGATTGGGGGAGATCCTAATGGCTACACCTTC. Protein product: CASSMYLIGGDPNGYTF.

V is TRBV2 and J is TRBJ1-6; no clear D gene. The CDR3 has 11 residues. Germline V gene sequence: CDR1 SNHLY, CDR2 FYNNEI. The V end was cut by 2 bases, the J end by 7 bases, with 0 bases between. CDR3 region: CASSENSPLHF. The CDR3 nucleotides read TGTGCCAGCAGTGAAAATTCACCCCTCCACTTT.

In the case of this clone: The same CDR3 can be traced to other DNA sequences in this sample. The chain uses TRBV5-1 and TRBJ2-5; TRBD1 aligns across 12 bases. Germline V gene sequence: CDR1 SGHRS, CDR2 YFSETQ. The length of the CDR3 is 15 residues. With V trimmed by 0 bases and J by 4 bases, 1 base remained unmatched. The CDR3 sequence is CASSLGGQGAETQYF. DNA of the CDR3: TGCGCCAGCAGCTTGGGGGGACAGGGGGCAGAGACCCAGTACTTC.

The rearrangement joins TRBV11-2 to TRBJ2-3; 10 bases are a match to TRBD2. The germline V gene encodes CDR1 SGHAT and CDR2 FQNNGV. V shed 1 base and J 0 bases; nucleotides not matched to a gene: 4. The CDR3 runs 17 residues. CDR3 nucleotides: TGTGCCAGCAGCTTAGCTGGAGCGGGAGGGAGCACAGATACGCAGTATTTT. It translates to CASSLAGAGGSTDTQYF.

The V call is TRBV21-1, the J call TRBJ1-1; the listed D gene, TRBD1, was not tested against the DNA. TRBV21-1 is a known pseudogene. CDR3 length: 15 amino acids. CDR3 DNA sequence: TGTGCCAGCAGCAAAGAGATCTGGACAGCCGCTGAAGCTTTCTTT. Its protein is CASSKEIWTAAEAFF.

The chain employs TRBV6-5 and TRBJ2-1; either TRBD1 or TRBD2 may fit D (6 bases each). This CDR3 has 15 residues. V was cut by 6 bases and J by 3 bases, with 15 bases left in between. Germline values: CDR1 MNHEY, CDR2 SVGAGI. The CDR3 bases are TGTGCCAGCAGGACCCTAGGGGGGCACTACAATGAGCAGTTCTTC. Translation gives CASRTLGGHYNEQFF.

The chain uses TRBV2 and TRBJ1-2; D not resolved. Germline loops: CDR1 SNHLY, CDR2 FYNNEI. Trimming took 7 bases from V and 2 from J, leaving 5 bases between them. This CDR3 has 11 residues. The CDR3 DNA reads as TGTGCCAGCACCTACAACTATGGCTACACCTTC. It encodes CASTYNYGYTF.